The rows below give T cell receptor beta chains drawn from one sample of a study of blood T cell repertoires in COVID-19. Here immunoSEQ multiplex PCR was the method, and the copy in TCRdb shows in-frame clones only, minus some. The sample holds 290,000 or so clones, almost 90% seen once. The sequenced sample consisted of PBMCs or T cells enriched from blood (not recorded which). These receptors were collected from a woman aged 18-29 years with acute COVID-19. CDR3s include the opening cysteine and the closing phenylalanine or tryptophan. A D gene is named only where the DNA matches it firmly.

J gene: TRBJ2-7; V gene: TRBV11-2; D gene: TRBD2; CDR3 length: 15; CDR3 protein: CASSPPTSGRRKQYF
J gene: TRBJ2-5; V gene: TRBV30; D gene: NA; CDR3 length: 14; CDR3 protein: CAWSQTSSRETQYF
J gene: TRBJ2-1; V gene: TRBV10-1; D gene: NA; CDR3 length: 15; CDR3 protein: CASSPTRALYIEQFF
J gene: TRBJ1-1; V gene: TRBV19; D gene: NA; CDR3 length: 14; CDR3 protein: CASLAGPPGTEAFF
J gene: TRBJ1-1; V gene: TRBV18; D gene: NA; CDR3 length: 14; CDR3 protein: CASSPPTGGTEAFF
J gene: TRBJ2-2; V gene: TRBV28; D gene: NA; CDR3 length: 14; CDR3 protein: CASSINRVTGELFF
J gene: TRBJ1-3; V gene: TRBV5-1; D gene: NA; CDR3 length: 14; CDR3 protein: CASSTSGTGNTIYF
J gene: TRBJ2-7; V gene: TRBV28; D gene: TRBD2; CDR3 length: 15; CDR3 protein: CASSSSGFLGYEQYF
J gene: TRBJ2-7; V gene: TRBV5-1; D gene: NA; CDR3 length: 16; CDR3 protein: CASSLDPLAVAYEQYF
J gene: TRBJ1-4; V gene: TRBV7-2; D gene: NA; CDR3 length: 14; CDR3 protein: CASSSQGVGEKLFF
J gene: TRBJ2-1; V gene: TRBV11-3; D gene: TRBD2; CDR3 length: 15; CDR3 protein: CASSLGSGRIDEQFF
J gene: TRBJ1-4; V gene: TRBV7-9; D gene: NA; CDR3 length: 14; CDR3 protein: CASSPRQIDEKLFF
J gene: TRBJ1-5; V gene: TRBV30; D gene: NA; CDR3 length: 12; CDR3 protein: CAGLPKNQPQHF
J gene: TRBJ1-2; V gene: TRBV29-1; D gene: TRBD1; CDR3 length: 14; CDR3 protein: CSVRTGGANYGYTF
J gene: TRBJ2-2; V gene: TRBV4-1; D gene: TRBD2; CDR3 length: 20; CDR3 protein: CASSPESSLAGFANTGELFF
J gene: TRBJ1-6; V gene: TRBV7-9; D gene: TRBD1; CDR3 length: 15; CDR3 protein: CASSRRDSANSPLHF
J gene: TRBJ1-6; V gene: TRBV5-1; D gene: TRBD1; CDR3 length: 14; CDR3 protein: CASSTGDKNSPLHF
J gene: TRBJ2-1; V gene: TRBV28; D gene: TRBD2; CDR3 length: 16; CDR3 protein: CASSPVGGRAGDEQFF
J gene: TRBJ2-7; V gene: TRBV29-1; D gene: TRBD2; CDR3 length: 14; CDR3 protein: CSVWTSGRNYEQYF
J gene: TRBJ1-5; V gene: TRBV9; D gene: NA; CDR3 length: 14; CDR3 protein: CASSVAVSNQPQHF
J gene: TRBJ1-1; V gene: TRBV28; D gene: NA; CDR3 length: 12; CDR3 protein: CASSFALTEAFF
J gene: TRBJ1-4; V gene: TRBV18; D gene: NA; CDR3 length: 15; CDR3 protein: CASSPRSSTNEKLFF
J gene: TRBJ1-4; V gene: TRBV25-1; D gene: NA; CDR3 length: 16; CDR3 protein: CASSPTDRTLNEKLFF
J gene: TRBJ2-7; V gene: TRBV5-1; D gene: NA; CDR3 length: 12; CDR3 protein: CASSLSGNEQYF
J gene: TRBJ1-2; V gene: TRBV28; D gene: NA; CDR3 length: 14; CDR3 protein: CASSFDTTVDGYTF
J gene: TRBJ2-2; V gene: TRBV29-1; D gene: TRBD1; CDR3 length: 14; CDR3 protein: CSVGTGGSTGELFF
J gene: TRBJ2-7; V gene: TRBV7-6; D gene: NA; CDR3 length: 14; CDR3 protein: CASSSETGSYEQYF
J gene: TRBJ1-6; V gene: TRBV4-2; D gene: NA; CDR3 length: 16; CDR3 protein: CASSLDGRGFNSPLHF
J gene: TRBJ1-5; V gene: TRBV5-1; D gene: NA; CDR3 length: 13; CDR3 protein: CASRGGDDQPQHF
J gene: TRBJ1-1; V gene: TRBV15; D gene: TRBD1; CDR3 length: 18; CDR3 protein: CATSSNLQGSMIYTEAFF
J gene: TRBJ1-1; V gene: TRBV5-8; D gene: TRBD1; CDR3 length: 15; CDR3 protein: CASSRTGTGGTEAFF
J gene: TRBJ2-1; V gene: TRBV9; D gene: NA; CDR3 length: 16; CDR3 protein: CASSVGTLLDYNEQFF
J gene: TRBJ1-1; V gene: TRBV28; D gene: NA; CDR3 length: 15; CDR3 protein: CASPSNGRGNTEAFF
J gene: TRBJ1-1; V gene: TRBV19; D gene: NA; CDR3 length: 12; CDR3 protein: CASSIESREAFF
J gene: TRBJ1-2; V gene: TRBV27; D gene: NA; CDR3 length: 13; CDR3 protein: CASSFGRVGGYTF
J gene: TRBJ1-1; V gene: TRBV29-1; D gene: TRBD1; CDR3 length: 12; CDR3 protein: CSGDRGNTEAFF
J gene: TRBJ2-7; V gene: TRBV24-1; D gene: TRBD1; CDR3 length: 13; CDR3 protein: CATSDRGAYEQYF
J gene: TRBJ2-7; V gene: TRBV27; D gene: TRBD2; CDR3 length: 17; CDR3 protein: CASSSTSGEGLFYEQYF
J gene: TRBJ2-7; V gene: TRBV7-8; D gene: NA; CDR3 length: 13; CDR3 protein: CASSPRTSREQYF
J gene: TRBJ1-3; V gene: TRBV5-1; D gene: NA; CDR3 length: 14; CDR3 protein: CASSRVGSGNTIYF
J gene: TRBJ1-6; V gene: TRBV6-5; D gene: TRBD1; CDR3 length: 14; CDR3 protein: CASSYRQGDSPLHF
J gene: TRBJ1-2; V gene: TRBV27; D gene: NA; CDR3 length: 13; CDR3 protein: CASSFNGNYGYTF
J gene: TRBJ2-7; V gene: TRBV9; D gene: NA; CDR3 length: 13; CDR3 protein: CASSARQGGEQYF
J gene: TRBJ1-6; V gene: TRBV30; D gene: NA; CDR3 length: 13; CDR3 protein: CAWDQANNSPLHF
J gene: TRBJ2-5; V gene: TRBV12-3/TRBV12-4; D gene: NA; CDR3 length: 12; CDR3 protein: CASKENPWTQYF
J gene: TRBJ2-1; V gene: TRBV27; D gene: NA; CDR3 length: 14; CDR3 protein: CASRYRAARGEQFF
J gene: TRBJ2-2; V gene: TRBV11-2; D gene: TRBD2; CDR3 length: 18; CDR3 protein: CASSLAPGLAGNTGELFF
J gene: TRBJ2-7; V gene: TRBV5-4; D gene: TRBD2; CDR3 length: 14; CDR3 protein: CASSPSGLAYEQYF
J gene: TRBJ1-4; V gene: TRBV28; D gene: NA; CDR3 length: 17; CDR3 protein: CASSLPTAGTANEKLFF
J gene: TRBJ1-2; V gene: TRBV6-1; D gene: TRBD1; CDR3 length: 15; CDR3 protein: CASSDGQGRSYGYTF
J gene: TRBJ1-1; V gene: TRBV7-6; D gene: NA; CDR3 length: 14; CDR3 protein: CASSQGQLTTEAFF
J gene: TRBJ1-2; V gene: TRBV7-3; D gene: NA; CDR3 length: 13; CDR3 protein: CASSLGPGGGYTF
J gene: TRBJ2-3; V gene: TRBV27; D gene: NA; CDR3 length: 14; CDR3 protein: CASSLVPYTDTQYF
J gene: TRBJ1-4; V gene: TRBV7-9; D gene: TRBD1; CDR3 length: 17; CDR3 protein: CASSLADRGPLNEKLFF